Below are 30 T cell receptor beta chains sequenced from a single sample in a study of T cell responses to AZD1222 COVID-19 vaccine. Clones were read by immunoSEQ multiplex PCR, and TCRdb kept only the in-frame ones, dropping some. The table has 160,000 or so clones, about 90% seen once. The sequencing here drew on peripheral blood, taken on day 0 of AZD1222 vaccination. These receptors originate from an adult in good health.

A note on this clone: Other DNA sequences in this sample translate to the same CDR3. V gene TRBV7-9 combines with J gene TRBJ1-1; TRBD1 aligns across 9 bases. The V gene end was trimmed by 3 bases and the J gene end by 4 bases; junction bases not matched to a gene: 6. The CDR3 is 15 residues long. Per germline, CDR1 SEHNR and CDR2 FQNEAQ (reference sequence). CDR3 sequence (DNA): TGTGCCAGCAGCTTGGGACAGGGCGGCGGCACTGAAGCTTTCTTT. This translates into CASSLGQGGGTEAFF.

The chain is built from TRBV14 and TRBJ2-2, with TRBD1 matching over 7 bases. CDR1 and CDR2 from the germline V gene are SGHDN and FVKESK. V lost 4 bases, J lost 6 bases, and 11 bases stayed unmatched. The CDR3 loop spans 16 amino acids. CDR3 sequence reads: CASSPRQGPWPGELFF. The CDR3 DNA is TGTGCCAGCAGCCCTAGACAGGGACCTTGGCCCGGGGAGCTGTTTTTT.

The chain links TRBV18 to TRBJ1-5; TRBD1 is a possible D gene (6 bases). Per the germline V gene, CDR1 is KGHSH and CDR2 is LQKENI. The length of the CDR3 is 18 residues. Trimming shortened V by 3 bases and J by 6 bases, and 24 bases separated the two germline ends. For the CDR3, the DNA is TGTGCCAGCTCACCTGCCCATGTCCGGGGGACATCCGGTCAGCCCCAGCATTTT. Residues: CASSPAHVRGTSGQPQHF.

This clone came up once. The chain joins TRBV24-1 to TRBJ1-4; D possibly corresponds to TRBD1 (5 bases). Germline CDR1 and CDR2: KGHDR and SFDVKD. The CDR3 has 13 amino acids. Trimming shortened V by 5 bases and J by 11 bases, and 14 bases separated the two germline ends. CDR3 DNA: TGTGCCACCAGTGGAGAGGGGTTCGACAAACTGTTTTTT. Translating it yields CATSGEGFDKLFF.

This chain uses TRBV19 with TRBJ1-5, with unresolved D. V was trimmed by 5 bases and J by 5 bases, leaving 16 bases between them. Germline V gene data show CDR1 as LNHDA and CDR2 as SQIVND (reference sequence). The CDR3 totals 15 residues. CDR3 sequence (DNA): TGTGCCAGTAGTGTTAGGACGGCCGGCGATCAGCCCCAGCATTTT. It yields the protein CASSVRTAGDQPQHF.

V is TRBV19 and J is TRBJ1-2; no reliable D call. The CDR3 sequence is 11 residues long. The germline V and J ends were trimmed by 10 bases and 9 bases, with 15 bases remaining between them. The germline V gene encodes CDR1 LNHDA and CDR2 SQIVND (reference sequence). The CDR3 DNA is TGTGCCACCTCGACCTTTTTGAGCTACACCTTC. Residues: CATSTFLSYTF.

This CDR3 reads CASSQAFAGYTEAFF. Written as DNA, the CDR3 is TGTGCCAGCAGCCAAGCCTTTGCCGGTTACACTGAAGCTTTCTTT. This chain uses TRBV14 with TRBJ1-1; D not resolved. The CDR3 consists of 15 residues. Germline V CDR1 and CDR2: SGHDN, FVKESK. Trimming left V 1 base short and J 3 bases short, with 12 bases between.

The chain uses TRBV9 and TRBJ1-1; D might be TRBD1 (5 bases). CDR1 SGDLS and CDR2 YYNGEE come from the germline V gene. The CDR3 extends over 13 amino acids. Trimming shortened V by 2 bases and J by 7 bases, and 12 bases separated the two germline ends. The CDR3 reads CASSVTTQGEAFF. CDR3 bases: TGTGCCAGCAGCGTTACTACCCAGGGTGAAGCTTTCTTT.

The chain combines TRBV25-1 with TRBJ1-2; no firm D call. This CDR3 has 11 amino acids. Trimming stripped 1 base from V and 8 bases from J, with 5 bases between. Germline V lookup: CDR1 MGHDK, CDR2 SYGVNS. DNA of the CDR3: TGTGCCAGCAGTGAATCGCGAGGCTACACCTTC. Translation: CASSESRGYTF.

The J gene is TRBJ1-1, the V gene TRBV4-3; no clear D. From germline, CDR1 is LGHNA and CDR2 YSLEER. This CDR3 contains 15 residues. V was cut by 0 bases and J by 6 bases, with 14 bases left in between. CDR3 sequence (DNA): TGCGCCAGCAGCCAAGATCTACGAAGAATATCTGAAGCTTTCTTT. It specifies CASSQDLRRISEAFF.

The chain combines TRBV5-8 with TRBJ1-2; D not certain. Germline V gene data show CDR1 as SGHTS and CDR2 as YDEGEE. The length of the CDR3 is 14 residues. V dropped 1 base and J dropped 0 bases, with 7 bases sitting between them. The CDR3 reads CASSLRPPNYGYTF. The CDR3 DNA reads TGTGCCAGCAGCTTGAGACCTCCTAACTATGGCTACACCTTC.

The chain joins TRBV2 to TRBJ1-5; 8 bases are shared with TRBD1. The CDR3 loop spans 17 amino acids. After removal of 3 bases from V and 4 bases from J, the junction contained 11 bases not matched to a gene. Germline V gives CDR1 SNHLY, CDR2 FYNNEI. CDR3 DNA sequence: TGTGCCAGCAGTGAGGGGAAGGGGACAGGTCTAAATCAGCCCCAGCATTTT. The encoded protein is CASSEGKGTGLNQPQHF.

The chain combines TRBV6-2 or TRBV6-3 with TRBJ2-3; 10 bases are a match to TRBD2. This CDR3 region has 17 residues. The ends lost 5 bases at V and 3 bases at J; junction bases unmatched: 11. Germline CDR1 reads MNHEY; CDR2 reads SVGEGT. The CDR3 DNA reads as TGTGCCAGCAGTCCCCTCTTGCTAGCGGGAGTAACAGATACGCAGTATTTT. Translating gives CASSPLLLAGVTDTQYF.

By share, this clone ranks as medium-sized. This rearrangement joins TRBV6-2 or TRBV6-3 to TRBJ2-3; D is uncertain. This CDR3 contains 14 residues. Trimming removed 2 bases from V and 6 bases from J, with 12 bases in between. CDR1 and CDR2 (germline): MNHEY, SVGEGT. The CDR3 nucleotides are TGTGCCAGCAGTTACAGCCAGGCAACTGATACGCAGTATTTT. This codes for CASSYSQATDTQYF.

The rearrangement uses TRBV3-1 (or the pseudogene TRBV3-2) and TRBJ2-3; 9 nucleotides line up with TRBD2. Germline-derived CDR1 and CDR2 are LGHDT and YNNKEL (reference sequence). V lost 3 bases and J lost 1; bases outside the gene matches: 11. The CDR3 length is 18 residues. CDR3 DNA: TGTGCCAGCAGCCAGGGGCGTCAGGGACTAGCCCGCACAGATACGCAGTATTTT. Translation gives CASSQGRQGLARTDTQYF.

The V call is TRBV7-2, the J call TRBJ1-1, with no clear D. The CDR3 covers 15 residues. In germline, CDR1 is SGHTA, CDR2 FQGNSA. The germline V and J ends were trimmed by 4 bases and 0 bases, with 12 bases remaining between them. CDR3 sequence (DNA): TGTGCCAGCAGCTCTCAGAGTACTATGAACACTGAAGCTTTCTTT. Amino acid sequence: CASSSQSTMNTEAFF.

The V gene is TRBV5-4, the J gene TRBJ1-2; D gene ambiguous. V gave up 4 bases and J gave up 0 bases, with 4 bases separating them. CDR3 size: 12 residues. In germline, CDR1 is SGHNT, CDR2 YYREEE (reference sequence). The CDR3 bases are TGTGCCAGCAGCGGGCCTAACTATGGCTACACCTTC. Its protein is CASSGPNYGYTF.

This chain uses TRBV5-4 with TRBJ2-5; no clear D. This CDR3 is 13 amino acids long. Germline V gene sequence: CDR1 SGHNT, CDR2 YYREEE (reference sequence). V gave up 1 base and J gave up 4 bases, with 8 bases separating them. In DNA, the CDR3 is TGTGCCAGCAGCTTGAATTCTCGAGAGACCCAGTACTTC. The encoded protein is CASSLNSRETQYF.

The rearrangement joins TRBV6-5 to TRBJ1-6, with 7 positions matching TRBD1. The CDR3 sequence is 15 residues long. The V segment lost 0 bases and the J segment 6 bases; nucleotides outside the gene matches: 2. The germline V gene encodes CDR1 MNHEY and CDR2 SVGAGI. CDR3 protein: CASSYSGQTNSPLHF. For the CDR3, the DNA is TGTGCCAGCAGTTACTCGGGACAGACTAATTCACCCCTCCACTTT.

The rearrangement joins TRBV6-1 to TRBJ1-1, with 8 positions matching TRBD1. The CDR3 has 19 amino acids. The V segment lost 0 bases and the J segment 4 bases; nucleotides outside the gene matches: 16. Per germline, CDR1 MNHNS and CDR2 SASEGT. The CDR3: CASSEASLITDREVTEAFF. For the CDR3, the DNA is TGTGCCAGCAGTGAAGCGTCCTTAATTACGGACAGGGAAGTCACTGAAGCTTTCTTT.

The rearrangement links TRBV27 to TRBJ1-2, with TRBD1 identical over 7 bases. The V gene end was trimmed by 5 bases and the J gene end by 3 bases; junction bases not matched to a gene: 15. The CDR3 is 17 amino acids. Germline V lookup: CDR1 MNHEY, CDR2 SMNVEV (reference sequence). CDR3 protein: CASSPRAGQRTYYGYTF. CDR3 coding DNA: TGTGCCAGCAGTCCGAGGGCGGGACAGCGAACCTACTATGGCTACACCTTC.

V is TRBV3-1 (or the pseudogene TRBV3-2) and J is TRBJ1-2; a weak D match, TRBD1 (6 bases). CDR1 is LGHDT, CDR2 YNNKEL, per germline (reference sequence). V was cut by 1 base and J by 6 bases, with 9 bases left in between. The CDR3 runs to 13 residues. The CDR3 spells CASSQGQVDGYTF. The CDR3 DNA follows: TGTGCCAGCAGCCAAGGACAGGTCGATGGCTACACCTTC.

V is TRBV3-1 (or the pseudogene TRBV3-2) and J is TRBJ2-3; 8 nucleotides line up with TRBD2. CDR3 length: 17 residues. The V gene's germline CDR1 is LGHDT and CDR2 YNNKEL (reference sequence). Unmatched junction bases numbered 6, after V lost 0 bases and J lost 1 base. DNA of the CDR3: TGTGCCAGCAGCCAAGAAGGCGGGGGGCCTCGCACAGATACGCAGTATTTT. It translates to CASSQEGGGPRTDTQYF.

Only a few counts were recorded for this clone. The chain joins TRBV11-1 to TRBJ2-7; the D gene is possibly TRBD2 (6 bases). Germline CDR1 reads SGHAT; CDR2 reads FQDESV (reference sequence). The CDR3 totals 11 residues. The DNA of the CDR3 is TGTGAGAGAGGACTATTGGACGAGCAGTACTTC. It is translated as CERGLLDEQYF.

The CDR3 loop is CASSGLAGINTGELFF. The CDR3 region has the DNA TGCGCCAGCAGTGGGCTAGCGGGGATAAACACCGGGGAGCTGTTTTTT. The rearrangement links TRBV10-1 to TRBJ2-2; 9 bases fit TRBD2. The V gene end was trimmed by 4 bases and the J gene end by 2 bases; junction bases not matched to a gene: 5. The CDR3 spans 16 residues. The V gene's germline CDR1 is WNHNN and CDR2 SYGVQD (reference sequence).

The DNA of the CDR3 is TGTGCCAGCAGAAACAGGTTCAGCATGAACACTGAAGCTTTCTTT. The encoded protein is CASRNRFSMNTEAFF. The V call is TRBV3-1 (or the pseudogene TRBV3-2), the J call TRBJ1-1, with a tentative D call TRBD1 (5 bases). CDR1 LGHDT and CDR2 YNNKEL come from the germline V gene (reference sequence). Deletions cut 6 bases from V and 0 bases from J, with 14 bases between. The CDR3 length is 15 residues.

The sample holds a few counts of this clone. The CDR3, as DNA: TGTGCCAGCAGCATACAGGGGACAGGGCCGTCATCCTACGAGCAGTACTTC. Amino acid sequence: CASSIQGTGPSSYEQYF. The chain combines TRBV6-2 or TRBV6-3 with TRBJ2-7; 9 nucleotides line up with TRBD1. The V gene's germline CDR1 is MNHEY and CDR2 SVGEGT. This CDR3 has 17 residues. Losses at the gene ends were 6 bases for V and 1 base for J; bases not matched to a gene: 13.

V usage is TRBV7-3 and J usage is TRBJ2-2; 9 nucleotides align to TRBD1. Trimming removed 5 bases from V and 4 bases from J; junction bases left unmatched: 8. Germline CDR1 and CDR2: SGHTA and FQGTGA. The CDR3 extends over 16 amino acids. The CDR3: CASSPTGGAGTGELFF. CDR3 DNA sequence: TGTGCCAGCAGCCCTACAGGGGGCGCCGGCACCGGGGAGCTGTTTTTT.

This sequence joins TRBV6-2 or TRBV6-3 and TRBJ1-5; maybe TRBD1 (5 bases). The CDR3 loop spans 15 amino acids. V lost 0 bases, J lost 4 bases, and 10 bases lay in between. The germline V gene encodes CDR1 MNHEY and CDR2 SVGEGT. The CDR3 sequence is CASSYSRVGNQPQHF. In DNA form, the CDR3 reads TGTGCCAGCAGTTACTCCAGGGTAGGGAATCAGCCCCAGCATTTT.

The chain links TRBV7-3 to TRBJ1-2, with D uncertain. Germline CDR1 is SGHTA and CDR2 is FQGTGA. CDR3 size: 13 residues. Trimming removed 2 bases at V and 6 bases at J, with 10 bases between. CDR3 bases: TGTGCCAGCAGCTTATCTGCCGGAAATGGCTACACCTTC. This gives the protein CASSLSAGNGYTF.